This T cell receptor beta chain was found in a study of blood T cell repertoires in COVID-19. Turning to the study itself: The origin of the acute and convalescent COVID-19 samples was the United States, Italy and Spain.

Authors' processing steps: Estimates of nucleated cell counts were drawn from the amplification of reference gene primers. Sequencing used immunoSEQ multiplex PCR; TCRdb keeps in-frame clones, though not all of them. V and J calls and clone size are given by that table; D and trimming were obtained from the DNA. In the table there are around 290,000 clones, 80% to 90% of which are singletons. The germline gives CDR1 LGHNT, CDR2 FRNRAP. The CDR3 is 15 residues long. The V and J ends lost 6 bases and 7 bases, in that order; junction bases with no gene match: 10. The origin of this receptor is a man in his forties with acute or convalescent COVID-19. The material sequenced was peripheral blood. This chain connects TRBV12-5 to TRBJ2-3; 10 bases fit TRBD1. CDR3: CASGPWGQGIHTQYF. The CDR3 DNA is TGTGCTAGTGGCCCTTGGGGACAGGGGATTCATACGCAGTATTTT.